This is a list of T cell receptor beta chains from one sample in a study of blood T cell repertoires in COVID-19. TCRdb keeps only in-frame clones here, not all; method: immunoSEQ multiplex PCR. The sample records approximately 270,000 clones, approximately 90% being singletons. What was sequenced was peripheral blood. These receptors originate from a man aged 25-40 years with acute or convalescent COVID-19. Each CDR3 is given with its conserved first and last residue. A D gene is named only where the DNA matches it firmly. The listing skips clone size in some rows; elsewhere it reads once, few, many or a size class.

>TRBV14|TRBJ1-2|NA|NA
CASSQYLRVGYTF
TGTGCCAGCAGCCAATATCTGCGGGTTGGCTACACCTTC
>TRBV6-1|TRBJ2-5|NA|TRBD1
CASSDGDRVQETQYF
TGTGCCAGCAGTGACGGGGACAGGGTACAAGAGACCCAGTACTTC
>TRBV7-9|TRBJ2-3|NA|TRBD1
CASSLGQGVVDTQYF
TGTGCCAGCAGCCTGGGACAGGGGGTCGTAGATACGCAGTATTTT
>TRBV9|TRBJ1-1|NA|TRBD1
CASSPWTGALSEAFF
TGTGCCAGCAGCCCCTGGACAGGGGCCCTCTCTGAAGCTTTCTTT
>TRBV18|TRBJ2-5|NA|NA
CASSQGPAPGGETQYF
TGTGCCAGCTCACAGGGCCCGGCTCCCGGCGGGGAGACCCAGTACTTC
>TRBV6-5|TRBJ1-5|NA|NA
CASSYYGDHQPQHF
TGTGCCAGCAGTTACTACGGGGATCATCAGCCCCAGCATTTT
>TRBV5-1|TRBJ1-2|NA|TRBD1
CASSFDRADAHGYTF
TGCGCCAGCAGCTTTGACAGGGCCGACGCCCATGGCTACACCTTC
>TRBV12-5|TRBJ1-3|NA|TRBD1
CASGRDRSTIYF
TGTGCTAGTGGCCGGGACAGGAGCACCATATATTTT
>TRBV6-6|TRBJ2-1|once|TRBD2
CASRSGLAEGNEQFF
TGTGCCAGCAGATCGGGACTAGCGGAAGGGAATGAGCAGTTCTTC
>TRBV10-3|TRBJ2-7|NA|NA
CAIRSGTGAYEQYF
TGTGCCATCAGATCGGGCACAGGAGCCTACGAGCAGTACTTC
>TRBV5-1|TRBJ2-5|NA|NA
CASSSQNGGETQYF
TGCGCCAGCAGCTCGCAAAACGGGGGTGAGACCCAGTACTTC
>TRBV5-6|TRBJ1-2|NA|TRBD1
CASSLRMGTGGFYGYTF
TGTGCCAGCAGCTTACGAATGGGGACAGGGGGATTCTATGGCTACACCTTC
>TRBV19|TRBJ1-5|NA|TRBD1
CASSPGTVNQPQHF
TGTGCCAGTAGTCCGGGGACAGTAAATCAGCCCCAGCATTTT
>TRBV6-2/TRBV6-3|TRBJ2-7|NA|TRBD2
CASSFPGLGSFAQYF
TGTGCCAGCAGTTTCCCGGGACTAGGGTCTTTTGCGCAGTACTTC